The clone carrying this TCR beta chain was recorded only once. As yet, its antigen is unknown. Amplification yielded TCR beta CDR3 regions, with RNA transcripts as the source. With the HTBI primer set, the TCR CDR3 went through a first round of RT-PCR. TCRdb passed the multiplex PCR reads through MiXCR, listing each CDR3 protein once. This table holds over 700,000 distinct CDR3 sequences, 35% to 45% found once. Exclusion criteria comprised uncontrolled infection, other autoimmune disease, pregnancy or lactation. This CDR3 contains 14 residues. V lost 5 bases and J lost 2; bases outside the gene matches: 4. Germline-derived CDR1 and CDR2 are SNHLY and FYNNEI. The sample comes from a study of T cells in Graves' hyperthyroidism and ophthalmopathy. General study points: Researchers found most expanded thyroid clonotypes above 0.001 in blood as well. Separation of ophthalmopathy from stable hyperthyroidism was achieved by a 13 V-J model. It was a median approximately 6 months before onset that the model predicted ophthalmopathy.

Source material: blood. The rearrangement uses TRBV2 and TRBJ1-2, with TRBD1 matching over 8 bases. This receptor was obtained from a man between 18 and 35 years old with Graves' hyperthyroidism. CDR3 in DNA: TGTGCCAGCAGTACAGGGGGTGGAAACTATGGCTACACCTTC. Translated: CASSTGGGNYGYTF.